The rows below give T cell receptor beta chains drawn from one sample of a study of shared clonotypes between healthy human individuals. Assay: immunoSEQ multiplex PCR; the TCRdb copy retains only in-frame clones and omits some. The sample carries more than 850,000 clones, approximately 80% recorded once. The material sequenced was memory CD4+ T cells from PBMCs. These receptors were taken from a man younger than 35 in good health. Some clones in this sample may be carry-over from other donors' samples. Both conserved end residues are part of each CDR3. Each record gives: clone size, J gene, V gene, D gene, CDR3 protein, CDR3 DNA. D genes are given only for firm matches. Expanded clones are given a class, and other clones once, few, many or no size at all.

few TRBJ1-5 TRBV28 - CASSFSGAGHQPQHF TGTGCCAGCAGTTTTAGCGGGGCGGGCCATCAGCCCCAGCATTTT
few TRBJ1-4 TRBV27 - CASSRGRGLSEKLFF TGTGCCAGCAGCAGGGGCCGGGGGTTAAGTGAAAAACTGTTTTTT
few TRBJ2-3 TRBV5-1 TRBD1 CASSPGTGEGRTGYF TGCGCCAGCAGCCCGGGGACAGGGGAGGGTCGAACGGGGTATTTT
- TRBJ2-7 TRBV28 TRBD1 CASSLPGQGVYEQYF TGTGCCAGCAGTTTACCCGGACAGGGGGTCTACGAGCAGTACTTC
- TRBJ1-5 TRBV28 - CASSPATLFNQPQHF TGTGCCTCTTCCCCTGCGACGCTATTCAATCAGCCCCAGCATTTT
- TRBJ1-2 TRBV7-2 TRBD1 CASSLAKGAQGVYGYTF TGTGCCAGCAGCTTAGCGAAGGGGGCGCAGGGAGTTTATGGCTACACCTTC
few TRBJ1-1 TRBV29-1 TRBD1 CSVVGQGARAEAFF TGCAGCGTTGTTGGACAGGGGGCGCGAGCTGAAGCTTTCTTT
- TRBJ2-3 TRBV6-6 - CASTRHLSTDTQYF TGTGCCAGCACCCGACACCTGTCCACAGATACGCAGTATTTT
- TRBJ1-4 TRBV7-9 - CASSLFNNEKLFF TGTGCCAGCAGCTTGTTTAATAATGAAAAACTGTTTTTT
- TRBJ2-7 TRBV14 - CASSPIWTPAGEQYF TGTGCCAGCAGCCCCATATGGACCCCTGCAGGAGAGCAGTACTTC
- TRBJ2-3 TRBV18 - CASSNHPGTDTQYF TGTGCCAGCTCGAACCACCCCGGGACCGATACGCAGTATTTT
- TRBJ2-7 TRBV7-8 TRBD1 CASRSRPGQGSHEQYF TGTGCCAGCAGGTCACGACCGGGACAGGGAAGCCACGAGCAGTACTTC
- TRBJ2-7 TRBV6-1 - CASREYSYEQYF TGTGCCAGCAGGGAATACAGCTACGAGCAGTACTTC
- TRBJ2-1 TRBV25-1 TRBD2 CASTLSGSSYNEQFF TGTGCCAGCACTCTTAGCGGGAGCTCCTACAATGAGCAGTTCTTC
few TRBJ1-2 TRBV15 - CATSRDSALSGYGYTF TGTGCCACCAGCAGAGATTCGGCACTGAGTGGCTATGGCTACACCTTC
- TRBJ2-2 TRBV28 TRBD2 CASEAWGGRAQGTGELFF TGTGCAAGCGAGGCCTGGGGCGGGAGGGCCCAGGGGACCGGGGAGCTGTTTTTT
few TRBJ2-7 TRBV5-4 TRBD2 CASSHGLAGPREQYF TGCGCCAGCAGCCACGGACTAGCGGGGCCCCGCGAGCAGTACTTC
- TRBJ1-5 TRBV30 - CAWSVTRNQPQHF TGTGCCTGGAGTGTAACCAGAAATCAGCCCCAGCATTTT
few TRBJ2-3 TRBV7-3 TRBD1 CASSLTGADTQYF TGTGCCAGCAGCTTGACAGGGGCAGATACGCAGTATTTT
- TRBJ2-3 TRBV5-1 TRBD2 CASSALAGVADTQYF TGCGCCAGCAGCGCCCTAGCGGGAGTTGCAGATACGCAGTATTTT
- TRBJ2-2 TRBV6-1 - CASSPPGYTGELFF TGTGCCAGCAGTCCCCCAGGATATACCGGGGAGCTGTTTTTT
- TRBJ2-7 TRBV10-1 TRBD2 CASRGLAATYEQYF TGCGCCAGCCGTGGACTAGCGGCTACCTACGAGCAGTACTTC
- TRBJ2-7 TRBV11-2 TRBD2 CASSFAFRGLAGGYEQYF TGTGCCAGCAGCTTCGCGTTTAGGGGACTAGCGGGAGGGTACGAGCAGTACTTC